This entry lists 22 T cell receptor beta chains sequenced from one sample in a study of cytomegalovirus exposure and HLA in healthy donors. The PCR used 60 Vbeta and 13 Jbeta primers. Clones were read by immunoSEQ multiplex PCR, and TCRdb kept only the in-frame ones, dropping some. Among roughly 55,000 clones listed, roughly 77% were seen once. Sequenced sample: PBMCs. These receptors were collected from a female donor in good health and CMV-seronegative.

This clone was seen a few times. The CDR3 DNA is TGTGCCAGCAGCCAGGGCCCCGACACAGATACGCAGTATTTT. Amino acids: CASSQGPDTDTQYF. This chain uses TRBV6-6 with TRBJ2-3, with D possibly matching TRBD1 (5 bases). The V end lost 6 bases, the J end lost 2 bases, and 12 bases lay between the germline ends. The CDR3 spans 14 residues. Germline CDR1 MNHNY, CDR2 SVGAGI (reference sequence).

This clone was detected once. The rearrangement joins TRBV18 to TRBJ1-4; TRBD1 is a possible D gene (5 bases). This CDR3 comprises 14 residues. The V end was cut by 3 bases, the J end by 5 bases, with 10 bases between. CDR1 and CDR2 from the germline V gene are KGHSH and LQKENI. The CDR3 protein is CASSPLSGNEKLFF. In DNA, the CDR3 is TGTGCCAGCTCACCTCTGTCAGGGAATGAAAAACTGTTTTTT.

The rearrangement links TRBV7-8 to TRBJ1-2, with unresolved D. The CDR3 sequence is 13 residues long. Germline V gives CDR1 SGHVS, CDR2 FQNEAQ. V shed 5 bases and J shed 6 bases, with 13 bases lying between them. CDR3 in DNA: TGTGCCAGCAGCCCCTTTGGGCGGGATGGCTACACCTTC. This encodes CASSPFGRDGYTF. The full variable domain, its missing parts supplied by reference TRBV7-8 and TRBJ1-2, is GAGVSQSPRYKVAKRGQDVALRCDPISGHVSLFWYQQALGQGPEFLTYFQNEAQLDKSGLPSDRFFAERPEGSVSTLKIQRTQQEDSAVYLCASSPFGRDGYTFGSGTRLTVV.

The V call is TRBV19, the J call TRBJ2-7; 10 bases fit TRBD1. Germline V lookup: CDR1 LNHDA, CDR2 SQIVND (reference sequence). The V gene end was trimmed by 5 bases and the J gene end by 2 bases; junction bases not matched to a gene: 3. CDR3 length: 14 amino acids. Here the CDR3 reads CASSQGQGAYEQYF. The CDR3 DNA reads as TGTGCCAGTAGTCAAGGACAGGGGGCCTACGAGCAGTACTTC.

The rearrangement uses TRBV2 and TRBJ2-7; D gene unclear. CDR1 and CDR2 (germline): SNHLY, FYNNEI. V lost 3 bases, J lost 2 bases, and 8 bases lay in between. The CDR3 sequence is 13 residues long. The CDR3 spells CASSDFLAYEQYF. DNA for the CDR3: TGTGCCAGCAGTGATTTCCTAGCCTACGAGCAGTACTTC. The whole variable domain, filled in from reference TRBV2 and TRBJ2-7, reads EPEVTQTPSHQVTQMGQEVILRCVPISNHLYFYWYRQILGQKVEFLVSFYNNEISEKSEIFDDQFSVERPDGSNFTLKIRSTKLEDSAMYFCASSDFLAYEQYFGPGTRLTVT.

The CDR3 loop reads CASSFGTLLVANEQFF. The CDR3 region has the DNA TGTGCCAGCAGTTTCGGAACCTTACTAGTCGCCAATGAGCAGTTCTTC. V gene TRBV28 combines with J gene TRBJ2-1; D possibly corresponds to TRBD2 (5 bases). This CDR3 is built from 16 residues. V lost 3 bases, J lost 6 bases, and 18 bases lay in between. CDR1 and CDR2 (germline): MDHEN, SYDVKM.

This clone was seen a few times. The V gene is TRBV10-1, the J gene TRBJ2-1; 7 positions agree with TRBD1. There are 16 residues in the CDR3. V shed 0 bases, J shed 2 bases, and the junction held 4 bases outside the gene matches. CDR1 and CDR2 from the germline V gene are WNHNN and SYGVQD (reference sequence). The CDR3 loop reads CASSESSGTAYNEQFF. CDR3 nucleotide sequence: TGCGCCAGCAGTGAGTCGTCAGGGACAGCCTACAATGAGCAGTTCTTC.

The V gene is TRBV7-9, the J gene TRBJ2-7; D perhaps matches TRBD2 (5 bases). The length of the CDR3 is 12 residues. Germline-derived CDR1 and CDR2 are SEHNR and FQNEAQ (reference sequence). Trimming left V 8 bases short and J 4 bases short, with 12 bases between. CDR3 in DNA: TGTGCCAGCGCCCGGGAACTTTACGAGCAGTACTTC. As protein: CASARELYEQYF. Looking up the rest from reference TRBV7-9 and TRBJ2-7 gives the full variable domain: DTGVSQNPRHKITKRGQNVTFRCDPISEHNRLYWYRQTLGQGPEFLTYFQNEAQLEKSRLLSDRFSAERPKGSFSTLEIQRTEQGDSAMYLCASARELYEQYFGPGTRLTVT.

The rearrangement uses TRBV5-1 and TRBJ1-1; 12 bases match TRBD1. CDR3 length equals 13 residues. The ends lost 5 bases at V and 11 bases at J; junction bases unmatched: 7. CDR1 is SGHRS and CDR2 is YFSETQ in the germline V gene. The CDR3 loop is CASRFGTGGDAFF. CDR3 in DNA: TGCGCCAGCAGGTTCGGGACAGGGGGCGACGCTTTCTTT.

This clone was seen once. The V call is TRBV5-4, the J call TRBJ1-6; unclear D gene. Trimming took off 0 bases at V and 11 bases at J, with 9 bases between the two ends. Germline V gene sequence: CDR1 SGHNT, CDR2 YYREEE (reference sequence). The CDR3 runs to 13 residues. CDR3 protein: CASSLEVGAPLHF. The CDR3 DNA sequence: TGTGCCAGCAGCTTGGAGGTAGGAGCACCCCTCCACTTT.

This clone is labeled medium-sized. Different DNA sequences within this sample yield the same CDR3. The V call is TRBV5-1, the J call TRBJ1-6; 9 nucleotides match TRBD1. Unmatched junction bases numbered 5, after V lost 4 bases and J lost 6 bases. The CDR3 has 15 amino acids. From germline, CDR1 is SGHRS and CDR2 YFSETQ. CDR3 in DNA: TGCGCCAGCAGCATCCGGGACAGGGTTAATTCACCCCTCCACTTT. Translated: CASSIRDRVNSPLHF.

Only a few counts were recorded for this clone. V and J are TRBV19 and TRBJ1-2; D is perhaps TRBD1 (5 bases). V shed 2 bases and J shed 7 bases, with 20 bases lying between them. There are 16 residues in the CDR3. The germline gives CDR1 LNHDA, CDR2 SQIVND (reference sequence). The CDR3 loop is CASSITRTGPAGGYTF. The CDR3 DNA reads TGTGCCAGTAGTATAACCCGCACGGGGCCAGCGGGTGGCTACACCTTC.

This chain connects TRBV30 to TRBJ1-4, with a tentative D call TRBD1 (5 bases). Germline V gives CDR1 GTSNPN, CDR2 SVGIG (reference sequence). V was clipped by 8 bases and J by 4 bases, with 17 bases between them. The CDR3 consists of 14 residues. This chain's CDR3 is CADPAGTYNEKLFF. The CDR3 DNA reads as TGTGCCGACCCAGCTGGGACTTATAATGAAAAACTGTTTTTT.

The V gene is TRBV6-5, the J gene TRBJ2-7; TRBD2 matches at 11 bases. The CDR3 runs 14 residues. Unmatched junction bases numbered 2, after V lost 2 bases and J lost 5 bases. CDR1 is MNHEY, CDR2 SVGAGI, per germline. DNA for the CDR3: TGTGCCAGCAGTTACACTAGCGGGAGCAACGAGCAGTACTTC. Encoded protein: CASSYTSGSNEQYF.

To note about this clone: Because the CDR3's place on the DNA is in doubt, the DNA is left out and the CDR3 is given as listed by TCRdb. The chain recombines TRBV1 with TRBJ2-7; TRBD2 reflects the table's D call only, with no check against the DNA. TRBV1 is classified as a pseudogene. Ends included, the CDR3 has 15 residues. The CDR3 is CTSSQVAGGSYEQYF.

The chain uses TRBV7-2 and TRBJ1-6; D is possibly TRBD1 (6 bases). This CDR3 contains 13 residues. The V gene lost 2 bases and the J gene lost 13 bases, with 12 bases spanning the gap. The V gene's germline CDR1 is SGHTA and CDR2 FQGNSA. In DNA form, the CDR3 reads TGTGCCAGCAGCTTACAACAGGGTAGGCCCCTCCACTTT. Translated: CASSLQQGRPLHF.

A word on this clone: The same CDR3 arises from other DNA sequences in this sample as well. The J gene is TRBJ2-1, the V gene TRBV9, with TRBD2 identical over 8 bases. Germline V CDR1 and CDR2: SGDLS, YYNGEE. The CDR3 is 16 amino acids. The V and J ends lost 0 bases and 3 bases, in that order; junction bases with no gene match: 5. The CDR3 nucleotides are TGTGCCAGCAGCGTAGAAGGACGGGGGGGCTACAATGAGCAGTTCTTC. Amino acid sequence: CASSVEGRGGYNEQFF.

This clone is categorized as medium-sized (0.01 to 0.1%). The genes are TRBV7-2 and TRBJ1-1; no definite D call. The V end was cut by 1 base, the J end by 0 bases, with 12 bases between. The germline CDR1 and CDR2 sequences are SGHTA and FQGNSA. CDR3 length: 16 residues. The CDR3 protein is CASSLGRYSLNTEAFF. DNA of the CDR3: TGTGCCAGCAGCTTAGGGCGTTACAGCTTGAACACTGAAGCTTTCTTT.

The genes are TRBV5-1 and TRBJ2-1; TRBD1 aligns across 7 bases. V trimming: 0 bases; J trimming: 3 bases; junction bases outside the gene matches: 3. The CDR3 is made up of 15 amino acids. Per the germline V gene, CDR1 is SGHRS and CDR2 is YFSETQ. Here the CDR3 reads CASSLGTGDYNEQFF. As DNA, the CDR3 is TGCGCCAGCAGCTTGGGCACAGGGGACTACAATGAGCAGTTCTTC.

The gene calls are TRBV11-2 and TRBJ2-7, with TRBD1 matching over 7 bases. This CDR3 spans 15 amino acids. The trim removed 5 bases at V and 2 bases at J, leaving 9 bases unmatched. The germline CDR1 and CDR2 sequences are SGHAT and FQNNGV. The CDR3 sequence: CASSGTLGQTYEQYF. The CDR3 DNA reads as TGTGCCAGCAGCGGAACCTTGGGACAGACCTACGAGCAGTACTTC.

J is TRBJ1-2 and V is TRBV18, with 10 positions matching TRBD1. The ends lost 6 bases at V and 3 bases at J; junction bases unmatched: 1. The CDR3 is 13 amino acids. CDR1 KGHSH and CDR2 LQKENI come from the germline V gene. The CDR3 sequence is CASSGTGDYGYTF. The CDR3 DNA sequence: TGTGCCAGCTCGGGGACAGGGGACTATGGCTACACCTTC.

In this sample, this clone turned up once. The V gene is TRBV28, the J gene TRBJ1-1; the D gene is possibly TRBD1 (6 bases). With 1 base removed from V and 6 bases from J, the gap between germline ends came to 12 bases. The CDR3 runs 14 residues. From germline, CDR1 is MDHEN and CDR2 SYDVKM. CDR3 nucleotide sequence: TGTGCCAGCAGTTTATTAGGGGGAGTTGCTGAAGCTTTCTTT. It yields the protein CASSLLGGVAEAFF.